The source of this TCR beta chain is a study of T cell responses to AZD1222 COVID-19 vaccine. Using immunoSEQ multiplex PCR, the repertoire was profiled, and TCRdb retains in-frame clones only, with some absent. The sample lists some 120,000 clones, approximately 85% occurring once. V was trimmed by 1 base and J by 5 bases, leaving 12 bases between them. The CDR3 is 14 amino acids. Per germline, CDR1 LGHNA and CDR2 YNFKEQ. The origin of this receptor is an adult in good health. The chain joins TRBV4-2 to TRBJ2-7; a possible D gene is TRBD1 (5 bases). The starting material was peripheral blood, obtained on day 0 of MenACWY control vaccination. The CDR3 nucleotides are TGTGCCAGCAGCCAAGCAGGGTATCGAAACGAGCAGTACTTC. Its translation is CASSQAGYRNEQYF.